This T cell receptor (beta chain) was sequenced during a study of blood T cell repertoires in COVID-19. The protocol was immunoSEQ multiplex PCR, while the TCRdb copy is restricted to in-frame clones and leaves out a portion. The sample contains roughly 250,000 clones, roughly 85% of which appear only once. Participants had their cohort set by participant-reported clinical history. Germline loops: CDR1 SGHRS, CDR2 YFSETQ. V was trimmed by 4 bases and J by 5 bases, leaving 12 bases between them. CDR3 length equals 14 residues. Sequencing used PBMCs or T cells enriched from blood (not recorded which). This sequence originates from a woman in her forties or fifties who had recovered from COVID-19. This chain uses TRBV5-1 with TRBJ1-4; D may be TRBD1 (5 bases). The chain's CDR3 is CASSIGRENEKLFF. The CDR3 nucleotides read TGCGCCAGCAGCATCGGCAGGGAAAATGAAAAACTGTTTTTT.